The 3 T cell receptor beta chains listed next were all sequenced from one sample in a study of blood T cell repertoires in COVID-19. Repertoires were generated with immunoSEQ multiplex PCR, while TCRdb's copy carries only in-frame clones and drops some. Altogether around 300,000 clones are present, 80% to 90% being singletons, with the ten largest covering about 4%. Material: peripheral blood. These receptor sequences come from a middle-aged woman with acute or convalescent COVID-19.

This chain connects TRBV6-5 to TRBJ1-2; D possibly corresponds to TRBD1 (6 bases). The germline V gene encodes CDR1 MNHEY and CDR2 SVGAGI. With 6 bases removed from V and 2 bases from J, the gap between germline ends came to 13 bases. The CDR3 covers 14 residues. CDR3 residues: CASSRGGGNYGYTF. The CDR3 bases are TGTGCCAGCAGCCGAGGGGGGGGAAACTATGGCTACACCTTC.

The chain recombines TRBV27 with TRBJ2-1, with TRBD2 identical over 8 bases. This CDR3 has 15 amino acids. Germline V gene lookup returns CDR1 MNHEY and CDR2 SMNVEV (reference sequence). The V segment lost 5 bases and the J segment 9 bases; nucleotides outside the gene matches: 12. CDR3 coding DNA: TGTGCCAGCAGTCCCCCGGGGGGGTCTACATTTGAGCAGTTCTTC. The encoded protein is CASSPPGGSTFEQFF.

V is TRBV19 and J is TRBJ1-1; no clear D. The CDR3 extends over 14 amino acids. The V gene's germline CDR1 is LNHDA and CDR2 SQIVND (reference sequence). V was clipped by 5 bases and J by 0 bases, with 10 bases between them. The CDR3 is CASSSGRVNTEAFF. The CDR3 coding sequence is TGTGCCAGTAGTTCCGGGAGGGTGAACACTGAAGCTTTCTTT.